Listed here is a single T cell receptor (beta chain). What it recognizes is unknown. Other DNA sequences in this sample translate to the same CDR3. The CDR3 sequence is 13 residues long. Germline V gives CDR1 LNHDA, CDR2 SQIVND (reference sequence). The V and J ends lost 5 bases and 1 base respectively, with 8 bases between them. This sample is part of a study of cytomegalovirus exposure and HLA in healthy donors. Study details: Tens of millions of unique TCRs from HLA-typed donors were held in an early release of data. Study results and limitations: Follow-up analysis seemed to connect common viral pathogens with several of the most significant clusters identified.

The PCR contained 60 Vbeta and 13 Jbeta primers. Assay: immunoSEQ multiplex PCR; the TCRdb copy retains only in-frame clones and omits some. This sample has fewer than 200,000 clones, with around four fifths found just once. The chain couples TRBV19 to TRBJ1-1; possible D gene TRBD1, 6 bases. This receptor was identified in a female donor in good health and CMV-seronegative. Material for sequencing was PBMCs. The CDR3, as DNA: TGTGCCAGTAGTGCACAGGGGAACACTGAAGCTTTCTTT. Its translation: CASSAQGNTEAFF.